A single sample is the source of the 14 T cell receptor beta chains below, sequenced in a study of control samples from healthy donors and cancer patients. The protocol was immunoSEQ multiplex PCR, while the TCRdb copy is restricted to in-frame clones and leaves out a portion. The sample consists of under 80,000 clones, 94% of them appearing once. The sample taken for sequencing was blood. The source of these receptors is a woman between 35 and 50 years old in good health.

The rearrangement joins TRBV6-2 or TRBV6-3 to TRBJ1-2; D uncertain. The CDR3 is 13 amino acids. Germline CDR1 reads MNHEY; CDR2 reads SVGEGT. Trimming removed 2 bases at V and 8 bases at J, with 12 bases between. The CDR3 DNA is TGTGCCAGCAGTTACCCAAGAATGGTCGGCTACACCTTC. Amino acids: CASSYPRMVGYTF.

The chain links TRBV6-2 or TRBV6-3 to TRBJ2-2; 9 bases agree with TRBD2. Trimming at V came to 6 bases and at J to 0 bases, leaving 14 bases not matched to a gene. Germline CDR1 and CDR2: MNHEY and SVGEGT. CDR3 size: 19 residues. CDR3 sequence (DNA): TGTGCCAGCAGCCCGAGCTTTAGAGCGGGGGGCCCGAACACCGGGGAGCTGTTTTTT. Protein sequence: CASSPSFRAGGPNTGELFF.

The chain joins TRBV7-9 to TRBJ1-1; D is ambiguous. With 1 base removed from V and 1 base from J, the gap between germline ends came to 4 bases. There are 13 residues in the CDR3. Per germline, CDR1 SEHNR and CDR2 FQNEAQ (reference sequence). CDR3 sequence: CASSLGENTEAFF. The CDR3 DNA reads as TGTGCCAGCAGCTTAGGGGAGAACACTGAAGCTTTCTTT.

The gene calls are TRBV2 and TRBJ2-2; D is possibly TRBD2 (6 bases). CDR1 and CDR2 from the germline V gene are SNHLY and FYNNEI. The CDR3 extends over 16 amino acids. The V end was cut by 8 bases, the J end by 3 bases, with 19 bases between. CDR3 region: CASLRGNDPYTGELFF. For the CDR3, the DNA is TGTGCCAGCCTCCGGGGGAACGACCCCTACACCGGGGAGCTGTTTTTT.

The rearrangement uses TRBV2 and TRBJ2-7, with a weak D call TRBD2 (5 bases). This CDR3 contains 13 residues. Germline-derived CDR1 and CDR2 are SNHLY and FYNNEI. Trimming removed 8 bases from V and 4 bases from J, with 15 bases in between. The CDR3 protein is CASGGRMGYEQYF. The CDR3 coding sequence is TGTGCCAGCGGAGGCCGAATGGGGTACGAGCAGTACTTC.

A remark on this clone: One end of the junction does not line up with germline, which may come from a read error. The chain is built from TRBV18 and TRBJ2-5; D possibly corresponds to TRBD1 (6 bases). Looked up from germline, CDR1 is KGHSH and CDR2 is LQKENI. This CDR3 has 14 amino acids. The CDR3 here is CTSSLRTVQETQYF. The CDR3 DNA is TGTACCAGCTCACTGAGGACAGTCCAAGAGACCCAGTACTTC.

The chain links TRBV11-2 to TRBJ1-4; 7 bases map to TRBD1. This CDR3 has 13 amino acids. Trimming at V came to 6 bases and at J to 7 bases, leaving 5 bases not matched to a gene. Germline CDR1 SGHAT, CDR2 FQNNGV. The CDR3 protein is CASRQGGSEKLFF. CDR3 DNA sequence: TGTGCCAGCAGACAAGGGGGCTCTGAAAAACTGTTTTTT.

In its sample, this clone was seen once. V gene TRBV7-9 combines with J gene TRBJ1-1, with D perhaps TRBD1 (5 bases). Germline-derived CDR1 and CDR2 are SEHNR and FQNEAQ (reference sequence). CDR3 length: 15 amino acids. The V end lost 3 bases, the J end lost 1 base, and 12 bases lay between the germline ends. The CDR3 protein is CASSFWTSSNTEAFF. In DNA form, the CDR3 reads TGTGCCAGCAGCTTTTGGACAAGTTCGAACACTGAAGCTTTCTTT.

The V and J genes are TRBV4-3 and TRBJ1-2; D is unclear. The CDR3 spans 15 residues. Per germline, CDR1 LGHNA and CDR2 YSLEER. Trimming took 4 bases from V and 0 from J, leaving 12 bases between them. The CDR3 nucleotides read TGCGCCAGCAGCCTTGGCGGCAGCACTAACTATGGCTACACCTTC. Translated, it gives CASSLGGSTNYGYTF.

The chain carries TRBV11-2 and TRBJ2-7; the D gene is possibly TRBD2 (6 bases). CDR3 length: 16 residues. Germline CDR1 is SGHAT and CDR2 is FQNNGV. Trimming removed 3 bases at V and 3 bases at J, with 18 bases between. The CDR3, as DNA: TGTGCCAGCAGCTTTTTGGTCCGAGCGGGTAGCTACGAGCAGTACTTC. As protein: CASSFLVRAGSYEQYF.

The chain is built from TRBV14 and TRBJ1-6; unclear D gene. From germline, CDR1 is SGHDN and CDR2 FVKESK. This CDR3 spans 14 amino acids. The V end lost 4 bases, the J end lost 4 bases, and 8 bases lay between the germline ends. Here the CDR3 reads CASSPGWYNSPLHF. In DNA form, the CDR3 reads TGTGCCAGCAGCCCGGGTTGGTATAATTCACCCCTCCACTTT.

V is TRBV5-1 and J is TRBJ2-2; 7 bases align to TRBD2. The trim removed 8 bases at V and 1 base at J, leaving 8 bases unmatched. Germline V gives CDR1 SGHRS, CDR2 YFSETQ. The CDR3 has 15 amino acids. The chain's CDR3 is CASARPSGNTGELFF. The CDR3 nucleotides are TGCGCCAGTGCACGGCCTAGCGGGAACACCGGGGAGCTGTTTTTT.

The genes are TRBV5-1 and TRBJ2-5; no reliable D call. The V end was cut by 8 bases, the J end by 4 bases, with 12 bases between. CDR3 length: 12 amino acids. Germline V lookup: CDR1 SGHRS, CDR2 YFSETQ. CDR3 nucleotide sequence: TGCGCCAGTAGACTCGAAGGAGAGACCCAGTACTTC. Protein product: CASRLEGETQYF.

The genes are TRBV11-1 and TRBJ2-5; D may be TRBD2 (5 bases). This CDR3 contains 14 residues. The V gene's germline CDR1 is SGHAT and CDR2 FQDESV (reference sequence). Trimming removed 5 bases at V and 5 bases at J, with 15 bases between. For the CDR3, the DNA is TGTGCCAGCAGCCGAGGGTTGGTGCCGGAGACCCAGTACTTC. Protein sequence: CASSRGLVPETQYF.